This TCR beta chain was sequenced during a study of T cell responses to AZD1222 COVID-19 vaccine. Repertoires were generated with immunoSEQ multiplex PCR, while TCRdb's copy carries only in-frame clones and drops some. The table has 150,000 to 170,000 clones, approximately 90% seen once. This TCR came from an adult in good health. The sample here was peripheral blood, taken on day 0 of AZD1222 vaccination.

The CDR3 sequence: CASSQDRGQSVNTEAFF. CDR3 sequence (DNA): TGTGCCAGCAGCCAAGATAGAGGACAGAGTGTGAACACTGAAGCTTTCTTT. J is TRBJ1-1 and V is TRBV3-1 (or the pseudogene TRBV3-2); TRBD1 is a possible D gene (6 bases). Germline-derived CDR1 and CDR2 are LGHDT and YNNKEL (reference sequence). The V end lost 0 bases, the J end lost 0 bases, and 14 bases lay between the germline ends. The CDR3 extends over 17 amino acids.